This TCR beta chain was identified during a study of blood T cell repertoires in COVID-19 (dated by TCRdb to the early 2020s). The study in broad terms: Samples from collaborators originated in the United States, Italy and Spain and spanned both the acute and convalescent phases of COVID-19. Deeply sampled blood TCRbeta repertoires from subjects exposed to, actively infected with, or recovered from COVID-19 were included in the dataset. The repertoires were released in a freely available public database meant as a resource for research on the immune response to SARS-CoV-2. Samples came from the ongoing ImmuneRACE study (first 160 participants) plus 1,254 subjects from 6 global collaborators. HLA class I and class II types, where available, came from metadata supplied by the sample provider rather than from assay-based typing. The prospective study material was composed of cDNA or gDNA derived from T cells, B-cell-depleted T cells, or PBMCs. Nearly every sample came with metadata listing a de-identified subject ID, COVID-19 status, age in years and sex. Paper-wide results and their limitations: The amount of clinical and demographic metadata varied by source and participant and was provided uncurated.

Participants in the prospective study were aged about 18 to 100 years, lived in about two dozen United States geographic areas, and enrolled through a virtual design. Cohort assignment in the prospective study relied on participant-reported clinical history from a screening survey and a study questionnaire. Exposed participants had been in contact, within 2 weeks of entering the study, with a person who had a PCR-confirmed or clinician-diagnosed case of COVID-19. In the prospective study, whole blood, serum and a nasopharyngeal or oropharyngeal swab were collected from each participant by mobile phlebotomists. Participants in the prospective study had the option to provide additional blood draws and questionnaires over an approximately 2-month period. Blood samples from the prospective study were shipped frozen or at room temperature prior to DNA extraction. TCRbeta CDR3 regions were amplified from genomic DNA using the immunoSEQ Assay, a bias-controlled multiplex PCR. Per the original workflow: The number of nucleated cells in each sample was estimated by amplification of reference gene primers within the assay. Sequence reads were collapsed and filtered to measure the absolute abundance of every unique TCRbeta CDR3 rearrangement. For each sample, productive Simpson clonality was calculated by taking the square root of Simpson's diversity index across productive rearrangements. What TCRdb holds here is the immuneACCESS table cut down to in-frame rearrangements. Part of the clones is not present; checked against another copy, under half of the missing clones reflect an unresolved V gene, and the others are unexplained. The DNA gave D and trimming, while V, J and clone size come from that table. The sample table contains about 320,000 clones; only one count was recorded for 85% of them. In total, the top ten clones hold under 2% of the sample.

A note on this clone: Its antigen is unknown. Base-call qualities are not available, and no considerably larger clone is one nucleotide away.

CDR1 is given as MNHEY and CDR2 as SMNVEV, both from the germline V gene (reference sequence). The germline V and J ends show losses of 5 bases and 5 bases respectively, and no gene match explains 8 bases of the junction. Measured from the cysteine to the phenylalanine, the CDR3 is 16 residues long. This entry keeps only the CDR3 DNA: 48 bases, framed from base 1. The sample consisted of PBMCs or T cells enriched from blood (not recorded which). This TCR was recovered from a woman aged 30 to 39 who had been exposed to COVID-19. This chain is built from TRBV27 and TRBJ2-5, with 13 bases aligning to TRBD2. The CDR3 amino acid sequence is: CASSTGLAGAGETQYF. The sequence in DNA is TGTGCCAGCAGTACCGGACTAGCGGGGGCCGGGGAGACCCAGTACTTC.